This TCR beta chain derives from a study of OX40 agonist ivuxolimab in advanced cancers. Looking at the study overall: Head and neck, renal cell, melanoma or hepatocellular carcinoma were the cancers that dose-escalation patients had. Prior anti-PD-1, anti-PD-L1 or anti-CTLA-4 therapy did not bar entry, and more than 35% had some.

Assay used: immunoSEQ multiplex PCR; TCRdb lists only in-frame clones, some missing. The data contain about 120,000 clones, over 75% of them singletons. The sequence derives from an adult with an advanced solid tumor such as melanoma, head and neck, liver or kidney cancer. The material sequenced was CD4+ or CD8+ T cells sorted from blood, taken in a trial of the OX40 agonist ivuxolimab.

CDR3 loop: CASSHPGLARNEQFF. The CDR3 DNA follows: TGTGCCAGTAGTCATCCGGGACTAGCGCGGAATGAGCAGTTCTTC. This sequence joins TRBV19 and TRBJ2-1; the match to TRBD2 covers 10 bases. Germline assignment: CDR1 LNHDA and CDR2 SQIVND (reference sequence). This CDR3 is 15 amino acids long. Losses at the gene ends were 5 bases for V and 7 bases for J; bases not matched to a gene: 8.